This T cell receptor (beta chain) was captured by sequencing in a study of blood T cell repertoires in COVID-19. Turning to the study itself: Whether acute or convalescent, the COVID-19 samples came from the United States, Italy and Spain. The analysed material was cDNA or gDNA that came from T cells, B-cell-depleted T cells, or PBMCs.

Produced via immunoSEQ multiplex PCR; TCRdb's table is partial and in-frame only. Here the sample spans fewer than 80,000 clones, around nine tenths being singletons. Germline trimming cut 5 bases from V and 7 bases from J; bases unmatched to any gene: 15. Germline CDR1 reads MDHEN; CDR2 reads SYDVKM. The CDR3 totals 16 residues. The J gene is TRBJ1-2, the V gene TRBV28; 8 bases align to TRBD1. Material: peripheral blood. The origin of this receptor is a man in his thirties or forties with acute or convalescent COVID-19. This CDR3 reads CASSPTGAQWSGGYTF. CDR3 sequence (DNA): TGTGCCAGCAGTCCGACAGGGGCGCAATGGTCTGGTGGCTACACCTTC.